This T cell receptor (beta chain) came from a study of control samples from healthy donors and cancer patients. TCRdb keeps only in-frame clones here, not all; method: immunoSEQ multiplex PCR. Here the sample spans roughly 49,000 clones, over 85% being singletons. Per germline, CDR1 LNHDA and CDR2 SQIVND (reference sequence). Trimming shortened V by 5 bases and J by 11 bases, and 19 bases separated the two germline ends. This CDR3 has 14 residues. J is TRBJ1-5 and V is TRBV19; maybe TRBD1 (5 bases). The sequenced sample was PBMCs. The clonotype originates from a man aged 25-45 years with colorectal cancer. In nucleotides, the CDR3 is TGTGCCAGTAGTCCGTACTGGGAGGGGAGCACCCAGCATTTT. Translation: CASSPYWEGSTQHF.